This TCR beta chain was sequenced for a study of blood T cell repertoires in COVID-19. Overall study context: The samples span acute and convalescent COVID-19 from the United States, Italy and Spain. From T cells, B-cell-depleted T cells, or PBMCs came the material, which was cDNA or gDNA.

This CDR3 is 18 amino acids long. Germline lookup yields CDR1 MGHRA and CDR2 YSYEKL. Losses at the gene ends were 0 bases for V and 5 bases for J; bases not matched to a gene: 10. Only one count was recorded for this clone. How the authors handled the data: Estimation of nucleated cell counts was performed using reference gene primer amplification. The repertoire was sequenced with immunoSEQ multiplex PCR; TCRdb's copy has only in-frame clones and lacks some. The V and J calls and clone size were taken over from that table, and D and trimming were inferred from the DNA. The data show 130,000 or so clones, around 80% seen once.

The V gene is TRBV4-1, the J gene TRBJ2-3; 11 nucleotides line up with TRBD2. The sequence came from a woman aged 55-69 years with acute or convalescent COVID-19. Sequencing used peripheral blood. The CDR3 region is CASSQDYGPSGGLDTQYF. In DNA form, the CDR3 reads TGCGCCAGCAGCCAAGATTATGGTCCTAGCGGGGGGTTAGATACGCAGTATTTT.